A single TCR beta chain is shown here with its context. The study ran its PCR with 60 Vbeta and 13 Jbeta primers. Clones were sequenced by immunoSEQ multiplex PCR, and TCRdb holds only the in-frame ones, with some missing. The sample has roughly 97,000 clones, roughly four fifths seen once; the top ten hold roughly 5%. The data derive from a study of cytomegalovirus exposure and HLA in healthy donors. Germline lookup yields CDR1 SGHAT and CDR2 FQNNGV. V gave up 3 bases and J gave up 6 bases, with 3 bases separating them. CDR3 length: 10 amino acids. Specimen: PBMCs. The genes are TRBV11-2 and TRBJ2-7, with D hard to call. The sequence derives from a man between 35 and 55 years old in good health and CMV-seropositive. CDR3 nucleotides: TGTGCCAGCAGCTTTAGCGAGCAGTACTTC. It is translated as CASSFSEQYF.